The rows below give T cell receptor beta chains drawn from one sample of a study of T cell repertoires in cytomegalovirus infection. Antigen specificity for these receptors is unknown. TCRdb re-derived calls from the reads in MiXCR, one entry per CDR3 protein. In the table there are under 150,000 distinct CDR3 sequences, 20% to 30% of which are singletons. The specimen sequenced was PBMCs, sequenced either directly or after in vitro stimulation (not recorded which). The receptors here all came from a human donor in good health (CMV status not recorded). Some clones in this sample may be carry-over from other donors' samples. The CDR3 runs from the conserved cysteine through the conserved F or W. D genes are given only for firm matches. Part of the rows lack a size; the others show once, few, many or a class for expanded clones.

clone_size,v_call,d_call,j_call,cdr3_nt,cdr3_aa
many,TRBV7-6,-,TRBJ2-1,TGTGCCAGCAGCTTAGGAGGGAGTAGCACGAGGGTTCACAATGAGCAGTTCTTC,CASSLGGSSTRVHNEQFF
-,TRBV4-2,-,TRBJ1-6,TGTGCCAGCAGCCAAGATGGGGGCCTAGGGAGCTCCTATAATTCACCCCTCCACTTT,CASSQDGGLGSSYNSPLHF
many,TRBV7-2,TRBD1,TRBJ2-4,TGTGCCAGCAGCTTTGACAGGGGGTGGGAAAACATTCAGTACTTC,CASSFDRGWENIQYF
few,TRBV6-1,-,TRBJ2-1,TGTGCCAGCAGTGTTAGGACTCGAGACAATGAGCAGTTCTTC,CASSVRTRDNEQFF
few,TRBV7-6,TRBD2,TRBJ2-1,TGTGCCAGCAGTCCGACTAGCGGGAGTTACGCCTACAATGAGCAGTTCTTC,CASSPTSGSYAYNEQFF
-,TRBV19,-,TRBJ2-1,TGTGCCAGTACCCCTGGGGGAGCCCGCCACAATGAGCAGTTCTTC,CASTPGGARHNEQFF
few,TRBV19,-,TRBJ2-7,TGTGCCAGTAGTCCACAGGGCGGCGAGCAGTACTTC,CASSPQGGEQYF
few,TRBV6-2/TRBV6-3,-,TRBJ2-1,TGTGCCAGCAAACACGAGAGCTCCTACAATGAGCAGTTCTTC,CASKHESSYNEQFF
few,TRBV4-1,-,TRBJ1-1,TGCGCCAGCAGCCAAGGCCCCGGGAAATCGCCGGAAGCTTTCTTT,CASSQGPGKSPEAFF
few,TRBV10-3,TRBD1,TRBJ2-7,TGTGCCATCAGTGGGGGACAGGACGATTTCTACGAGCAGTACTTC,CAISGGQDDFYEQYF
many,TRBV7-2,-,TRBJ1-5,TGTGCCAGCAGCTTAGTCGTTAGTCTCAATCAGCCCCAGCATTTT,CASSLVVSLNQPQHF
few,TRBV7-7,-,TRBJ2-3,TGTGCTAGCAGCCGGGATTTCGCAGATACGCAGTATTTT,CASSRDFADTQYF
-,TRBV7-8,-,TRBJ2-7,TGTGCCAGCAGCTTAACCACATCCTACGAGCAGTACTTC,CASSLTTSYEQYF
few,TRBV29-1,TRBD2,TRBJ2-1,TGCAGCGTTGTTGCGGGAGGTGGCAATGAGCAGTTCTTC,CSVVAGGGNEQFF
-,TRBV19,TRBD2,TRBJ2-1,TGTGCCAGTAGTATTACCCTAGCGGGAGGATATGAGCAGTTCTTC,CASSITLAGGYEQFF
few,TRBV10-3,TRBD2,TRBJ2-3,TGTGCCATCAGTGCCGGGACTAGCGGGAGGTATACGCAGTATTTT,CAISAGTSGRYTQYF
-,TRBV2,TRBD1,TRBJ1-4,TGTGCCAGCAGGTCAGGGGGGGATGAAAAACTGTTTTTT,CASRSGGDEKLFF
-,TRBV24-1,-,TRBJ2-1,TGTGCCACCAGTGATTTGGGGCGGGACCGCTACAATGAGCAGTTCTTC,CATSDLGRDRYNEQFF
many,TRBV12-3/TRBV12-4,TRBD1,TRBJ2-2,TGTGCCAGCAGACCTGACAGGGCCGTTGGAACCGGGGAGCTGTTTTTT,CASRPDRAVGTGELFF
few,TRBV2,-,TRBJ1-2,TGTGCCAGCAGCGGACGTCCTAACTATGGCTACACCTTC,CASSGRPNYGYTF
few,TRBV5-6,-,TRBJ2-3,TGTGCCAGCAGCCGCCAGGGGGGGCGAACAGATACGCAGTATTTT,CASSRQGGRTDTQYF
-,TRBV12-3/TRBV12-4,-,TRBJ2-4,TGTGCCAGCAGTTTAGCGCCATTACTAGCCAAAAACATTCAGTACTTC,CASSLAPLLAKNIQYF
-,TRBV6-2/TRBV6-3,TRBD2,TRBJ2-5,TGTGCCAGCAGCAAGGGAATGACTAGCGGGGCGATGCAGTACTTC,CASSKGMTSGAMQYF